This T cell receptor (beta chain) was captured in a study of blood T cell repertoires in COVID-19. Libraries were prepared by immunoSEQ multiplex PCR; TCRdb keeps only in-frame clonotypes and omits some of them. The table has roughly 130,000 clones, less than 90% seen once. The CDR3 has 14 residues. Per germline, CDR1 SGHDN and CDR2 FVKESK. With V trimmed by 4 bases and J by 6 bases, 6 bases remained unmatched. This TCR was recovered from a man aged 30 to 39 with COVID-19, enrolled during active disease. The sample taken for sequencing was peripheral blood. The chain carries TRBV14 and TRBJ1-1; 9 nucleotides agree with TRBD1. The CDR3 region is CASSRVGQGSEAFF. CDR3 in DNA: TGTGCCAGCAGCCGAGTAGGACAGGGGTCTGAAGCTTTCTTT.